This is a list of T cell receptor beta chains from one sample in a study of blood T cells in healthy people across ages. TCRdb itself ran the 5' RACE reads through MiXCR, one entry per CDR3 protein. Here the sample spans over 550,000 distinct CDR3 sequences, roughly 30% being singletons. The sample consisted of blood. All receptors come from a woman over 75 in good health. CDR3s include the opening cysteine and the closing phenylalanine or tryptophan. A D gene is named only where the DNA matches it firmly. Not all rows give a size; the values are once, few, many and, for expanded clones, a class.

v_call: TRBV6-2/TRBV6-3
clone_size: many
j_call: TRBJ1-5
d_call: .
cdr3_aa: CASSKDSFNQPQHF
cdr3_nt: TGTGCCAGCAGTAAAGACAGTTTCAATCAGCCCCAGCATTTT

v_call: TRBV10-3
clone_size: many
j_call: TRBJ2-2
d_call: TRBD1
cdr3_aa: CAIGQGGTGELFF
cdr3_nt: TGTGCCATAGGACAGGGCGGTACCGGGGAGCTGTTTTTT

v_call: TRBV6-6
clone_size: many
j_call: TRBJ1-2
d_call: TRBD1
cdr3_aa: CASSPGTGTLNYGYTF
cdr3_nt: TGTGCCAGCAGTCCCGGGACAGGGACTCTTAACTATGGCTACACCTTC

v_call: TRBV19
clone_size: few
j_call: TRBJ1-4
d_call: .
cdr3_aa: CASTLQGANEKLFF
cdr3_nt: TGTGCCAGTACCCTACAGGGTGCGAATGAAAAACTGTTTTTT

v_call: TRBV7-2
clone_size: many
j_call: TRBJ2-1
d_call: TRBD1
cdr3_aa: CASSLEGGLYNEQFF
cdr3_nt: TGTGCCAGCAGCTTAGAAGGGGGCCTATACAATGAGCAGTTCTTC

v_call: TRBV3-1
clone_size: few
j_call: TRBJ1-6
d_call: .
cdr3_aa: CASSQGIAGINSPLHF
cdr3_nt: TGTGCCAGCAGCCAAGGTATCGCAGGAATTAATTCACCCCTCCACTTT

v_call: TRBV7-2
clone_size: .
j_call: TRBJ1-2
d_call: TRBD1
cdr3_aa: CASSRKGQGAYGYTF
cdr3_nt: TGTGCCAGCAGTCGAAAGGGTCAGGGGGCCTATGGCTACACCTTC

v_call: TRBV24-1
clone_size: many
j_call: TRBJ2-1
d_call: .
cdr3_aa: CATSDSSGAQAYNEQFF
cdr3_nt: TGTGCCACCAGTGATTCTTCGGGGGCCCAGGCCTACAATGAGCAGTTCTTC

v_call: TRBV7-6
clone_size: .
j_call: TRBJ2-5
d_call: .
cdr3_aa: CASSSSRKETQYF
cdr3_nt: TGTGCCAGCAGCTCCTCCCGGAAAGAGACCCAGTACTTC

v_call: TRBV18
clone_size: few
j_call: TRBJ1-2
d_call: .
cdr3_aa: CASSPFTLSEDRGGYTF
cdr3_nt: TGTGCCAGCTCACCATTCACCCTCTCAGAAGATCGAGGAGGCTACACCTTC

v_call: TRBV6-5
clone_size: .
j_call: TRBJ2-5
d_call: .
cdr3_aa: CASSYEGVGETQYF
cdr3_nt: TGTGCCAGCAGTTACGAGGGAGTCGGGGAGACCCAGTACTTC

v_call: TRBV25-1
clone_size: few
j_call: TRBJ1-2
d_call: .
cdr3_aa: CATARAEVGYGYTF
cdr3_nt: TGTGCCACAGCACGAGCCGAAGTGGGCTATGGCTACACCTTC

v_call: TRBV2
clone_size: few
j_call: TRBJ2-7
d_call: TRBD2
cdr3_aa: CASSASWEGEQYF
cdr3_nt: TGTGCCAGCAGTGCTTCCTGGGAGGGCGAGCAGTACTTC